Included here is one T cell receptor beta chain sequence, with context. Its matching antigen is unknown. These data originate in a study of siplizumab effects on memory and regulatory T cells. Notes on the study in general: Few alloreactive clones mapped to unstimulated subsets. Naive T cells looked more diverse than memory cells, and they looked like major contributors to the alloresponse.

Data came from immunoSEQ multiplex PCR; TCRdb stores just in-frame clones and leaves some out. The repertoire consists of 65,000 to 70,000 clones, with approximately 88% occurring once and the leading ten covering more than 1.5%. The CDR3 has 12 residues. V lost 7 bases and J lost 8, with 13 bases in between. Germline CDR1 SGDLS, CDR2 YYNGEE. The receptor was derived from a human donor in good health. The sequenced sample was Tregs sorted from blood. V is TRBV9 and J is TRBJ2-1, with D unresolved. The CDR3 here is CASSRRDYEQFF. In DNA, the CDR3 is TGTGCCAGCTCCCGTAGAGACTATGAGCAGTTCTTC.